This T cell receptor (beta chain) comes out of a study of T cell repertoires in cytomegalovirus infection. This CDR3 has 13 residues. Germline assignment: CDR1 SNHLY and CDR2 FYNNEI. V lost 4 bases to trimming and J lost 0 bases, with 6 bases between them. Points from the study as a whole: The study found HLA-C-restricted CMV-specific TCR beta clonotypes dominating the ex vivo response.

This clonotype was counted only a few times. The antigen remains undetermined. TCRdb redid the calling of the reads with MiXCR, one entry per CDR3 protein. This table holds around 140,000 distinct CDR3 sequences, under 8.5% found once. The clonotype originates from a human donor in good health (CMV status not recorded). Some clones in this sample may be carry-over from other donors' samples. V gene TRBV2 combines with J gene TRBJ1-1, with unresolved D. The material sequenced was PBMCs. The DNA of the CDR3 is TGTGCCAGCAGTGTGGCCATGAACACTGAAGCTTTCTTT. Translated: CASSVAMNTEAFF.